This is a list of T cell receptor beta chains from one sample in a study of PD-1 blockade in classical Hodgkin lymphoma. Some clones are missing from TCRdb's copy, which holds only in-frame ones; the method was immunoSEQ multiplex PCR. Of approximately 100,000 clones in the sample, approximately 90% were seen once. Here the sequenced sample was peripheral blood mononuclear cells (PBMCs), taken before the second cycle of nivolumab. Receptor source: a human donor with classical Hodgkin lymphoma. The CDR3 runs from the conserved cysteine through the conserved F or W. D genes are given only for firm matches. Size values are once, few and many counts, or a class for expanded clones, and some rows have none.

>TRBV28|12|TRBJ1-5|NA|NA
CTFPGEHQPQHF
TGTACTTTCCCGGGGGAGCATCAGCCCCAGCATTTT
>TRBV19|15|TRBJ2-5|NA|NA
CASSEYRGLGETQYF
TGTGCCAGTAGTGAGTACCGGGGGCTGGGAGAGACCCAGTACTTC
>TRBV25-1|13|TRBJ2-1|NA|NA
CASSEWQVDEQFF
TGTGCCAGCAGTGAATGGCAGGTTGATGAGCAGTTCTTC
>TRBV27|12|TRBJ1-2|NA|NA
CASSLYGYGYTF
TGTGCCAGCAGTTTGTATGGCTATGGCTACACCTTC
>TRBV30|15|TRBJ1-5|few|TRBD1
CAWSDRDRINQPQHF
TGTGCCTGGAGTGACCGGGACAGGATTAATCAGCCCCAGCATTTT
>TRBV6-1|13|TRBJ2-7|NA|NA
CASTGTISYEQYF
TGTGCCAGCACCGGGACGATATCTTACGAGCAGTACTTC
>TRBV27|21|TRBJ2-6|NA|TRBD2
CASSSTSRGLAHFSGANVLTF
TGTGCCAGCAGTTCGACCTCACGCGGACTAGCCCATTTCTCTGGGGCCAACGTCCTGACTTTC
>TRBV10-3|14|TRBJ1-2|few|NA
CAISRGESSEGYTF
TGTGCCATCAGTAGGGGGGAAAGCTCAGAGGGCTACACCTTC
>TRBV6-5|15|TRBJ1-2|NA|NA
CASSRTRRANYGYTF
TGTGCCAGCAGTCGAACACGCAGGGCTAACTATGGCTACACCTTC
>TRBV6-6|16|TRBJ2-7|NA|TRBD2
CASSYLKGLAAYEQYF
TGTGCCAGCAGTTACTTAAAGGGACTAGCGGCCTACGAGCAGTACTTC
>TRBV6-5|13|TRBJ1-2|NA|NA
CASGSYQLGGYTF
TGTGCCAGCGGCTCCTACCAACTCGGGGGCTACACCTTC
>TRBV6-1|16|TRBJ1-5|NA|NA
CASSEFSSILGQPQHF
TGTGCCAGCAGTGAATTCTCGTCCATCCTGGGTCAGCCCCAGCATTTT
>TRBV11-2|15|TRBJ1-2|NA|NA
CASSRLRGFRYGYTF
TGTGCCAGCAGCCGCCTGAGGGGGTTCAGGTATGGCTACACCTTC
>TRBV5-1|15|TRBJ1-5|NA|TRBD1
CASSPQGAGNQPQHF
TGCGCCAGCAGCCCCCAGGGGGCGGGCAATCAGCCCCAGCATTTT
>TRBV9|14|TRBJ2-2|NA|NA
CASSVEIDAGELFF
TGTGCCAGCAGCGTAGAGATAGACGCCGGGGAGCTGTTTTTT
>TRBV28|15|TRBJ1-6|NA|NA
CASRWGTLHNSPLHF
TGTGCCAGCAGATGGGGGACATTACATAATTCACCCCTCCACTTT
>TRBV11-2|12|TRBJ1-2|NA|NA
CASSAGQYGYTF
TGTGCCAGCAGCGCAGGACAGTATGGCTACACCTTC
>TRBV27|15|TRBJ2-1|NA|TRBD2
CASSFSGGSYNEQFF
TGTGCCAGCAGTTTCAGCGGGGGTTCCTACAATGAGCAGTTCTTC
>TRBV10-1|14|TRBJ1-1|NA|TRBD1
CASSVDRALAEAFF
TGCGCCAGCAGTGTGGACAGGGCGTTGGCTGAAGCTTTCTTT
>TRBV30|14|TRBJ1-2|once|NA
CAWDKRGGIRGYTF
TGTGCCTGGGACAAAAGGGGCGGAATTCGTGGCTACACCTTC
>TRBV28|17|TRBJ1-3|NA|NA
CASSFSAGPESGNTIYF
TGTGCCAGCAGTTTCTCGGCAGGCCCGGAATCAGGAAACACCATATATTTT
>TRBV9|15|TRBJ2-7|NA|TRBD2
CASSPGGDNSYEQYF
TGTGCCAGCAGCCCCGGGGGGGACAACTCCTACGAGCAGTACTTC